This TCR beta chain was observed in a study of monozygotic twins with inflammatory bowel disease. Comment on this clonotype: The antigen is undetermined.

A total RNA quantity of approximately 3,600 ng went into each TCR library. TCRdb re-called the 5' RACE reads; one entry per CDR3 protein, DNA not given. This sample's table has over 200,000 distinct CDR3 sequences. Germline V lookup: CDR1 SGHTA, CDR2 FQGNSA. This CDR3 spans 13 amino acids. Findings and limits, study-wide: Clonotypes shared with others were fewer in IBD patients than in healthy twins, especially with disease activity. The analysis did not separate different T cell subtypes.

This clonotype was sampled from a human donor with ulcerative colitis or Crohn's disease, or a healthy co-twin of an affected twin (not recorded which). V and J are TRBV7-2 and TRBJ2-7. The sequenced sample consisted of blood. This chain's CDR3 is CASSLEGLDEQYF.